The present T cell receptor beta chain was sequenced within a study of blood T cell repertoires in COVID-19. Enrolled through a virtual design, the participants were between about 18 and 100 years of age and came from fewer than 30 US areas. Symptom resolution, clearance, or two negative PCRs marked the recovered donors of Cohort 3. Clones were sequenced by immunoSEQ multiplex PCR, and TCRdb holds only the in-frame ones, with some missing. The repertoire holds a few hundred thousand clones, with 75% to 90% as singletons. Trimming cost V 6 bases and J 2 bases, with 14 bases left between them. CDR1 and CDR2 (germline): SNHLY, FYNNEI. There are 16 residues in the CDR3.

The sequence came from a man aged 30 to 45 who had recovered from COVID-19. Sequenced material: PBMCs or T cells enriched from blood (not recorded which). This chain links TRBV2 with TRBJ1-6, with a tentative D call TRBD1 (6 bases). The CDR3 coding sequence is TGTGCCAGCAGCCCTCGTGCAGGGGCCTATAATTCACCCCTCCACTTT. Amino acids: CASSPRAGAYNSPLHF.